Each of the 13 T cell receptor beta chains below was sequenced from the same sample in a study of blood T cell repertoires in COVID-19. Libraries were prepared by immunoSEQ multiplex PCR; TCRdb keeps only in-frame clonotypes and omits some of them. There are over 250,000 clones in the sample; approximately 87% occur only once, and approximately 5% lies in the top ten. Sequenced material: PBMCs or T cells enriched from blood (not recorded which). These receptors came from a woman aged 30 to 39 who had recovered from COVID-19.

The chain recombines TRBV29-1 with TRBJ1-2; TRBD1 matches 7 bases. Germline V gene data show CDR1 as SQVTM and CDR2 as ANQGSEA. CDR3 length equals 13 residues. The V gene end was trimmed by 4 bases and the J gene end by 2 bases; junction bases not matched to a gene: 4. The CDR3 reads CSVVQGENYGYTF. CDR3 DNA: TGCAGCGTTGTGCAGGGGGAAAACTATGGCTACACCTTC.

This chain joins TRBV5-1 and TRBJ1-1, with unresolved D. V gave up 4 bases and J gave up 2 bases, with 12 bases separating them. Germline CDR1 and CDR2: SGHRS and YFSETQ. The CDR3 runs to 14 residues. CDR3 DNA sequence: TGCGCCAGCAGCCTCTTCGACACTAACACTGAAGCTTTCTTT. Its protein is CASSLFDTNTEAFF. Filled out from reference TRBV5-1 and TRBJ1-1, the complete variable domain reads KAGVTQTPRYLIKTRGQQVTLSCSPISGHRSVSWYQQTPGQGLQFLFEYFSETQRNKGNFPGRFSGRQFSNSRSEMNVSTLELGDSALYLCASSLFDTNTEAFFGQGTRLTVV.

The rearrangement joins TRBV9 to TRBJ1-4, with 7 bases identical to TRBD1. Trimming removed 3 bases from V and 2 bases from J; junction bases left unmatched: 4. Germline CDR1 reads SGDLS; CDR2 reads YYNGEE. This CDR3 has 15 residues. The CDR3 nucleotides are TGTGCCAGCAGCGCCACACAGGGGACTAATGAAAAACTGTTTTTT. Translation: CASSATQGTNEKLFF.

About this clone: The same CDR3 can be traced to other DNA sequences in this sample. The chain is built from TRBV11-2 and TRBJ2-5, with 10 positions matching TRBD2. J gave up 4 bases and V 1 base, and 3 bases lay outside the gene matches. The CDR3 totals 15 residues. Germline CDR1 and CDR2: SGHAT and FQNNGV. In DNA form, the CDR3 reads TGTGCCAGCAGCTTAGGACTAGCGGGTCTAGAGACCCAGTACTTC. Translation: CASSLGLAGLETQYF.

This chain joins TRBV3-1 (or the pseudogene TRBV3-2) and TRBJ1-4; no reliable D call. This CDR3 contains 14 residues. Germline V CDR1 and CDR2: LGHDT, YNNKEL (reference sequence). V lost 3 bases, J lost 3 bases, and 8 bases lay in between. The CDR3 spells CASSQFPSNEKLFF. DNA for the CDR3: TGTGCCAGCAGCCAGTTTCCCTCTAATGAAAAACTGTTTTTT.

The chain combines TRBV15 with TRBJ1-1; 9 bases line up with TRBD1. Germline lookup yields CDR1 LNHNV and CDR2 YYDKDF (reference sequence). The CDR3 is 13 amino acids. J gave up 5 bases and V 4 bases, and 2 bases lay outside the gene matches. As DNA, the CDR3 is TGTGCCACCAGCACCGGACAGGGGACTGAAGCTTTCTTT. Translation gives CATSTGQGTEAFF.

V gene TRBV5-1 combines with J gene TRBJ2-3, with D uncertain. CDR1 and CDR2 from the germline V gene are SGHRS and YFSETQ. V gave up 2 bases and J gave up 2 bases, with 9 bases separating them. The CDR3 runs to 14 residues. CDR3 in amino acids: CASSLNSYTDTQYF. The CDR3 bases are TGCGCCAGCAGCTTAAACTCGTACACAGATACGCAGTATTTT.

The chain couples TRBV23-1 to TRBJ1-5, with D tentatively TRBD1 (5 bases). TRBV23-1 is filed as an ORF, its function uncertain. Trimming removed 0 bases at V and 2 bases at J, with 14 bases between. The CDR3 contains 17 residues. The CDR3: CASSQSKGFWGNQPQHF. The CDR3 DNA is TGCGCCAGCAGTCAATCGAAGGGGTTCTGGGGCAATCAGCCCCAGCATTTT.

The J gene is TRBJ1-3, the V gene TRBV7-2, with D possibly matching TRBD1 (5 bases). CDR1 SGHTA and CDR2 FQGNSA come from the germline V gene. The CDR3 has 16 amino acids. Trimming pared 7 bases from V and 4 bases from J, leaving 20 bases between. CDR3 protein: CASTPGTLEGGNTIYF. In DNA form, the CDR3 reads TGTGCCAGCACCCCCGGGACTCTCGAGGGAGGAAACACCATATATTTT.

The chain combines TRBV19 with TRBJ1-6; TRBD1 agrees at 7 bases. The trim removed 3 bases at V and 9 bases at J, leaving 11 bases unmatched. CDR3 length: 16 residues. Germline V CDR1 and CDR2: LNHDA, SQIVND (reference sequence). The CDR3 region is CASSITGAALGSPLHF. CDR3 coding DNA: TGTGCCAGTAGTATCACAGGGGCGGCCTTGGGTTCACCCCTCCACTTT.

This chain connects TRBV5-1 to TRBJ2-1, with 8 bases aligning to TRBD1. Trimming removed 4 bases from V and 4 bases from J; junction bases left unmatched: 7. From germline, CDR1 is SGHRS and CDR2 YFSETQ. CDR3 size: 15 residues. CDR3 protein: CASSHGTGQYNEQFF. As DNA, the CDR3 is TGCGCCAGCAGCCACGGGACAGGCCAATACAATGAGCAGTTCTTC.

CDR3 in DNA: TGCGCCAGCAGCCCTACGACAGGGTACAATGAGCAGTTCTTC. Translated, it gives CASSPTTGYNEQFF. J is TRBJ2-1 and V is TRBV4-1; 7 nucleotides align to TRBD1. The length of the CDR3 is 14 residues. Germline CDR1 reads MGHRA; CDR2 reads YSYEKL. The junction had 4 bases not matched to a gene; V was cut back by 4 bases and J by 4 bases.

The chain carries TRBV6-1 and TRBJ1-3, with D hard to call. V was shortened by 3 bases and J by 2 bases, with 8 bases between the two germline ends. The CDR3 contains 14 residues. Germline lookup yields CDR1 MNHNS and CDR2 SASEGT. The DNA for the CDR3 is TGTGCCAGCAGTGAGGGCTTAGCTGGAAACACCATATATTTT. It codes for CASSEGLAGNTIYF.